The clone carrying this T cell receptor beta chain came up a few times. How the authors handled the data: Quantification of nucleated cells was approximated via reference gene primer amplification. This table comes from immunoSEQ multiplex PCR, and its TCRdb copy is limited to in-frame clones, with some not included. V and J calls and clone size are copied from that table; D and trimming were computed from the DNA. The table includes fewer than 400,000 clones, around 85% detected once. This record belongs to a study of blood T cell repertoires in COVID-19. This CDR3 spans 14 amino acids. Germline loops: CDR1 SEHNR, CDR2 FQNEAQ (reference sequence). Deletions cut 1 base from V and 4 bases from J, with 8 bases between. Enrolled through a virtual design, the participants were between 18 and 89 years of age and came from under 30 US areas. Cohort placement rested on clinical history that participants reported themselves. In the 2 weeks before study entry, exposed participants met a COVID-19 case, which was PCR-confirmed or clinician-diagnosed.

Sequencing was performed on PBMCs or T cells enriched from blood (not recorded which). V usage is TRBV7-9 and J usage is TRBJ1-5; D not certain. This clonotype was sampled from a woman aged 25 to 45 who had been exposed to COVID-19. CDR3 loop: CASSLGENNQPQHF. DNA of the CDR3: TGTGCCAGCAGCTTAGGTGAGAATAATCAGCCCCAGCATTTT.